Presented here are 21 T cell receptor beta chains from one specimen sequenced in a study of cytomegalovirus exposure and HLA in healthy donors. Both 60 Vbeta primers and 13 Jbeta primers went into the PCR. TCRdb's copy holds only in-frame clones and misses some; the assay was immunoSEQ multiplex PCR. The sample records 110,000 or so clones, under 90% being singletons. Sequenced material: PBMCs. The receptors here all came from a woman in her 30s in good health and CMV-seronegative.

This CDR3 is CAIGRDRVETGELFF. CDR3 nucleotide sequence: TGTGCCATCGGCCGGGACAGGGTGGAGACCGGGGAGCTGTTTTTT. The V call is TRBV7-9, the J call TRBJ2-2; 9 bases are a match to TRBD1. CDR3 size: 15 residues. V shed 10 bases, J shed 5 bases, and the junction held 11 bases outside the gene matches. CDR1 and CDR2 (germline): SEHNR, FQNEAQ (reference sequence).

This sequence joins TRBV4-2 and TRBJ2-7, with TRBD2 matching over 11 bases. Germline V gene lookup returns CDR1 LGHNA and CDR2 YNFKEQ. This CDR3 is 18 amino acids long. Trimming cost V 1 base and J 2 bases; bases outside gene matches: 10. This chain's CDR3 is CASSQGRTSGSKAYEQYF. The CDR3 coding sequence is TGTGCCAGCAGCCAAGGTAGAACTAGCGGGAGTAAGGCCTACGAGCAGTACTTC.

CDR3 DNA sequence: TGTGCCAGCGGCGGAAGGACAGGGGGTGTCAATGAGCAGTTCTTC. This encodes CASGGRTGGVNEQFF. This rearrangement joins TRBV25-1 to TRBJ2-1; TRBD1 aligns across 10 bases. This CDR3 comprises 15 residues. V was pared by 8 bases and J by 6 bases, with 10 bases of the junction left unmatched. The germline gives CDR1 MGHDK, CDR2 SYGVNS. The whole variable domain, remainder taken from reference TRBV25-1 and TRBJ2-1, is EADIYQTPRYLVIGTGKKITLECSQTMGHDKMYWYQQDPGMELHLIHYSYGVNSTEKGDLSSESTVSRIRTEHFPLTLESARPSHTSQYLCASGGRTGGVNEQFFGPGTRLTVL.

The chain has TRBV6-4 and TRBJ2-4, with D possibly TRBD1 on 6 matching bases. The length of the CDR3 is 22 residues. Trimming stripped 6 bases from V and 1 base from J, with 34 bases between. The germline CDR1 and CDR2 sequences are MRHNA and SNTAGT. CDR3 loop: CASSDIWGLKGRQEWAKNIQYF. The CDR3 nucleotides are TGTGCCAGCAGCGACATTTGGGGGCTAAAAGGGCGGCAGGAATGGGCCAAAAACATTCAGTACTTC.

The chain is built from TRBV6-6 and TRBJ2-1; TRBD2 agrees at 8 bases. CDR1 is MNHNY and CDR2 is SVGAGI in the germline V gene (reference sequence). V dropped 6 bases and J dropped 12; count of bases not matched to a gene: 4. The CDR3 loop spans 11 amino acids. The CDR3, as DNA: TGTGCCAGCAGCTTAGCGGGATTGCAGTTCTTC. Residues: CASSLAGLQFF.

The chain has TRBV2 and TRBJ2-1; D not resolved. This CDR3 comprises 14 residues. From germline, CDR1 is SNHLY and CDR2 FYNNEI. V shed 5 bases and J shed 0 bases, with 8 bases lying between them. Here the CDR3 reads CASSPESSYNEQFF. DNA of the CDR3: TGTGCCAGCAGTCCGGAGAGCTCCTACAATGAGCAGTTCTTC. Using reference TRBV2 and TRBJ2-1 for the parts outside the CDR3, the full variable domain is EPEVTQTPSHQVTQMGQEVILRCVPISNHLYFYWYRQILGQKVEFLVSFYNNEISEKSEIFDDQFSVERPDGSNFTLKIRSTKLEDSAMYFCASSPESSYNEQFFGPGTRLTVL.

This clone was seen just once. The junction departs from the called germline gene at one end, perhaps through a read error. The V and J genes are TRBV5-6 and TRBJ2-7; possible D gene TRBD1, 6 bases. The CDR3 has 15 amino acids. Germline-derived CDR1 and CDR2 are SGHDT and YYEEEE. The CDR3 nucleotides are TGTGCCAGCAGCTTGGCCGGCTTAACAGGGCGCAAGGGGGTCTTC. It codes for CASSLAGLTGRKGVF. The full variable domain, in which reference TRBV5-6 and TRBJ2-7 provide the parts outside the CDR3, is DAGVTQSPTHLIKTRGQQVTLRCSPKSGHDTVSWYQQALGQGPQFIFQYYEEEERQRGNFPDRFSGHQFPNYSSELNVNALLLGDSALYLCASSLAGLTGRKGVFGPGTRLTVT.

The rearrangement joins TRBV5-6 to TRBJ2-7; a possible D gene is TRBD1 (5 bases). This CDR3 region has 16 residues. Per germline, CDR1 SGHDT and CDR2 YYEEEE. V was clipped by 3 bases and J by 2 bases, with 18 bases between them. The CDR3 DNA follows: TGTGCCAGCAGCTCCGTAACCCTCGACAGACCCTACGAGCAGTACTTC. Its translation is CASSSVTLDRPYEQYF. Combining the CDR3 with reference TRBV5-6 and TRBJ2-7 gives the whole variable domain DAGVTQSPTHLIKTRGQQVTLRCSPKSGHDTVSWYQQALGQGPQFIFQYYEEEERQRGNFPDRFSGHQFPNYSSELNVNALLLGDSALYLCASSSVTLDRPYEQYFGPGTRLTVT.

V is TRBV30 and J is TRBJ2-7; TRBD1 matches at 9 bases. The J segment lost 3 bases and the V segment lost 0 bases, leaving 6 bases of the junction unmatched. The V gene's germline CDR1 is GTSNPN and CDR2 SVGIG (reference sequence). The CDR3 loop spans 15 amino acids. The CDR3 bases are TGTGCCTGGAGTGTCTTCGGGACAGGGATCTACGAGCAGTACTTC. It codes for CAWSVFGTGIYEQYF.

The chain employs TRBV7-2 and TRBJ2-7; 10 nucleotides agree with TRBD2. CDR1 is SGHTA, CDR2 FQGNSA, per germline. This CDR3 comprises 15 residues. V was pared by 6 bases and J by 1 base, with 6 bases of the junction left unmatched. The CDR3 region has the DNA TGTGCCAGCAGTCGTCTAGCGGGAGATTCCTACGAGCAGTACTTC. The encoded protein is CASSRLAGDSYEQYF.

V usage is TRBV5-5 and J usage is TRBJ2-2; the match to TRBD1 covers 10 bases. Per the germline V gene, CDR1 is SGHKS and CDR2 is YYEKEE (reference sequence). J lost 4 bases, V lost 4 bases, and 4 bases had no gene match. The CDR3 spans 15 residues. The CDR3 sequence is CASSQRTGGTGELFF. The DNA of the CDR3 is TGTGCCAGCAGCCAACGGACAGGGGGCACCGGGGAGCTGTTTTTT.

To note about this clone: At one boundary the junction diverges from the germline segment, which might be a read error. This chain links TRBV7-9 with TRBJ1-4, with TRBD1 as a possible D gene (5 bases). Germline CDR1 SEHNR, CDR2 FQNEAQ (reference sequence). The CDR3 totals 15 residues. CDR3 coding DNA: TGTTCCAGCAGCTTACGACTTCAGGGAGGCGAAAAACTGTTTTTT. Encoded protein: CSSSLRLQGGEKLFF.

The sample holds one count of this clone. This chain joins TRBV29-1 and TRBJ2-5; 7 nucleotides match TRBD1. The J call is in doubt because the DNA end fits TRBJ2-7 better. Germline V gene data show CDR1 as SQVTM and CDR2 as ANQGSEA. The CDR3 is made up of 11 amino acids. The chain's CDR3 is CSVTGNYEQYF. CDR3 bases: TGCAGCGTGACAGGGAACTACGAGCAGTACTTC.

In DNA, the CDR3 is TGCGCCAGCAGCCTCCCCCCAGGGAGGGAGACCCAGTACTTC. It specifies CASSLPPGRETQYF. This chain joins TRBV5-1 and TRBJ2-5; weak D call: TRBD2 (6 bases). CDR3 size: 14 residues. The germline V and J ends were trimmed by 4 bases and 5 bases, with 15 bases remaining between them. Looked up from germline, CDR1 is SGHRS and CDR2 is YFSETQ.

The gene calls are TRBV7-2 and TRBJ2-5, with 9 bases aligning to TRBD1. The CDR3 has 14 amino acids. V trimming: 1 base; J trimming: 5 bases; junction bases outside the gene matches: 2. The V gene's germline CDR1 is SGHTA and CDR2 FQGNSA. CDR3 DNA sequence: TGTGCCAGCAGCTTAGGAGGGACAGGGGAGACCCAGTACTTC. Its translation is CASSLGGTGETQYF.

The chain joins TRBV5-6 to TRBJ2-1; 10 bases match TRBD2. CDR1 SGHDT and CDR2 YYEEEE come from the germline V gene. CDR3 length equals 13 residues. V dropped 7 bases and J dropped 8; count of bases not matched to a gene: 6. The CDR3 bases are TGTGCCAGCTGGAGCGGGAGGGAGGATGAGCAGTTCTTC. It translates to CASWSGREDEQFF. Drawing the rest from reference TRBV5-6 and TRBJ2-1, the complete variable domain is DAGVTQSPTHLIKTRGQQVTLRCSPKSGHDTVSWYQQALGQGPQFIFQYYEEEERQRGNFPDRFSGHQFPNYSSELNVNALLLGDSALYLCASWSGREDEQFFGPGTRLTVL.

This clone was observed a few times. The chain links TRBV4-1 to TRBJ2-5, with 7 bases aligning to TRBD2. J gave up 2 bases and V 2 bases, and 11 bases lay outside the gene matches. The CDR3 runs 17 residues. From germline, CDR1 is MGHRA and CDR2 YSYEKL. This CDR3 is CASSQRPERDPQETQYF. CDR3 in DNA: TGCGCCAGCAGCCAACGTCCCGAGCGGGACCCTCAAGAGACCCAGTACTTC.

The rearrangement uses TRBV10-1 and TRBJ2-2; D unclear. V was cut by 3 bases and J by 6 bases, with 11 bases left in between. Germline V gene lookup returns CDR1 WNHNN and CDR2 SYGVQD (reference sequence). The CDR3 sequence is 14 residues long. The CDR3 DNA reads TGCGCCAGCAGTGACCCGGCGGCGGCCGGGGAGCTGTTTTTT. Protein: CASSDPAAAGELFF.

A single count supports this clone. The chain employs TRBV6-5 and TRBJ1-2; no firm D call. The V and J ends lost 6 bases and 1 base respectively, with 12 bases between them. CDR1 is MNHEY, CDR2 SVGAGI, per germline. CDR3 length: 14 residues. The CDR3 spells CASSLQQSNYGYTF. CDR3 bases: TGTGCCAGCAGCCTCCAACAGAGTAACTATGGCTACACCTTC.

This clone has more than one count but fewer than ten. V is TRBV18 and J is TRBJ2-7; the D is unclear. Germline V gives CDR1 KGHSH, CDR2 LQKENI. V was cut by 3 bases and J by 4 bases, with 16 bases left in between. This CDR3 has 15 residues. In DNA form, the CDR3 reads TGTGCCAGCTCACCGATTGGTAACACCCAATACGAGCAGTACTTC. This sequence encodes CASSPIGNTQYEQYF.

J is TRBJ2-5 and V is TRBV6-1; 7 bases map to TRBD2. Germline V lookup: CDR1 MNHNS, CDR2 SASEGT. The length of the CDR3 is 11 residues. V dropped 11 bases and J dropped 3; count of bases not matched to a gene: 3. The CDR3 DNA reads TGTGCCTCCCGGGAGGAAGAGACCCAGTACTTC. Its protein product is CASREEETQYF.